These 14 T cell receptor beta chains were all obtained from the same sample, sequenced in a study of regulatory T cells in long-lasting Graves disease. The time point denotes: newly diagnosed GD, antithyroid drugs for less than 3 months. Scientists built the TCR library using RNA that was extracted from PBMCs. CDR3 regions were amplified by Arm-PCR using iRepertoire HTBI primers to build TCR beta libraries. TCRdb reprocessed the multiplex PCR reads with MiXCR, giving one entry per CDR3 protein. The repertoire has some 490,000 distinct CDR3 sequences, more than 10% of them found once; the top ten carry around 10%. The data were also submitted as part of a second study, on T cells in Graves' hyperthyroidism and ophthalmopathy.

Sequencing used peripheral blood mononuclear cells (PBMCs), obtained at new diagnosis, from a patient treated with antithyroid drugs. The receptors were sampled from a woman aged 30 to 39 with Graves disease.

This clonotype came up many times. V is TRBV7-2 and J is TRBJ1-1; tentative D call: TRBD1 (6 bases). CDR1 SGHTA and CDR2 FQGNSA come from the germline V gene. Trimming pared 6 bases from V and 1 base from J, leaving 9 bases between. The CDR3 is made up of 13 amino acids. The CDR3 DNA sequence: TGTGCCAGCAGGTTGGACAGGAACACTGAAGCTTTCTTT. Its translation: CASRLDRNTEAFF.

This clonotype was detected many times. V is TRBV12-3 or TRBV12-4 and J is TRBJ1-5, with D unclear. The CDR3 spans 14 residues. V was trimmed by 3 bases and J by 7 bases, leaving 13 bases between them. The CDR3 sequence is CASSFGNPGQPQHF. CDR3 bases: TGTGCCAGCAGTTTCGGCAATCCGGGACAGCCCCAGCATTTT.

This clonotype occurred many times. The gene calls are TRBV28 and TRBJ2-7, with D possibly matching TRBD1 (6 bases). V lost 7 bases and J 0 bases, leaving 13 bases between the germline ends. The germline V gene encodes CDR1 MDHEN and CDR2 SYDVKM. The CDR3 extends over 14 amino acids. This chain's CDR3 is CASMAQGTSYEQYF. The CDR3 DNA is TGTGCCAGCATGGCGCAGGGGACCTCCTACGAGCAGTACTTC.

The chain links TRBV15 to TRBJ2-3; 14 bases agree with TRBD2. Judging by the DNA end, TRBJ2-5 fits better; the J call may be wrong. There are 17 residues in the CDR3. Germline CDR1 LNHNV, CDR2 YYDKDF (reference sequence). The chain's CDR3 is CATSRRRTSGRWKTQYF. CDR3 nucleotide sequence: TGTGCCACCAGCAGAAGAAGGACTAGCGGGAGGTGGAAGACCCAGTACTTC.

This clonotype was seen at least ten times. The CDR3 is CASSYSAGLFNEQFF. CDR3 nucleotide sequence: TGTGCCAGCAGTTACTCGGCAGGGCTGTTCAATGAGCAGTTCTTC. The chain has TRBV6-5 and TRBJ2-1, with D possibly matching TRBD1 (5 bases). This CDR3 is built from 15 residues. Germline V gives CDR1 MNHEY, CDR2 SVGAGI. The germline V and J ends were trimmed by 0 bases and 6 bases, with 12 bases remaining between them.

On this clonotype: A read error is possible here, since a much larger clone lies one base away. This sequence joins TRBV6-2 or TRBV6-3 and TRBJ2-1; 7 bases match TRBD1. J lost 10 bases, V lost 5 bases, and 5 bases had no gene match. This CDR3 has 12 residues. The V gene's germline CDR1 is MNHEY and CDR2 SVGEGT. The CDR3 here is CASSHRGNEQFF. The CDR3 nucleotides are TGTGCCAGCAGTCACAGGGGAAACGAGCAGTTCTTC.

This clonotype has a count of ten or more. The J gene is TRBJ2-1, the V gene TRBV2; 12 nucleotides line up with TRBD2. The CDR3 has 14 amino acids. Trimming took 6 bases from V and 7 from J; bases not matched to a gene: 4. Germline assignment: CDR1 SNHLY and CDR2 FYNNEI. CDR3 sequence (DNA): TGTGCCAGCAGAGGACTAGCGGGAAAAAATGAGCAGTTCTTC. Residues: CASRGLAGKNEQFF.

This clonotype was counted at least ten times. The chain is built from TRBV11-2 and TRBJ2-1; TRBD1 matches 8 bases. Germline loops: CDR1 SGHAT, CDR2 FQNNGV. CDR3 length: 15 residues. The V and J ends lost 5 bases and 7 bases, in that order; junction bases with no gene match: 10. CDR3 nucleotides: TGTGCCAGCAGCCCGGGACAGGAGGCGGGAAATGAGCAGTTCTTC. This encodes CASSPGQEAGNEQFF.

This clonotype has ten or more counts. V gene TRBV28 combines with J gene TRBJ2-2; the match to TRBD1 covers 7 bases. V shed 8 bases, J shed 7 bases, and the junction held 7 bases outside the gene matches. CDR1 is MDHEN, CDR2 SYDVKM, per germline. The CDR3 has 13 residues. As DNA, the CDR3 is TGTGCCAGCTGGTCAGGGGGAATCGGGGAGCTGTTTTTT. Its protein is CASWSGGIGELFF. The variable domain in full, with the rest retrieved from reference TRBV28 and TRBJ2-2, is DVKVTQSSRYLVKRTGEKVFLECVQDMDHENMFWYRQDPGLGLRLIYFSYDVKMKEKGDIPEGYSVSREKKERFSLILESASTNQTSMYLCASWSGGIGELFFGEGSRLTVL.

This clonotype occurred a few times. V gene TRBV6-5 combines with J gene TRBJ1-4; unclear D gene. This CDR3 has 15 amino acids. Germline V lookup: CDR1 MNHEY, CDR2 SVGAGI. The V gene lost 0 bases and the J gene lost 2 bases, with 7 bases spanning the gap. CDR3 in DNA: TGTGCCAGCAGTTACTCGCCCGCGACTAATGAAAAACTGTTTTTT. Protein product: CASSYSPATNEKLFF.

There are many counts of this clonotype. The chain joins TRBV12-3 or TRBV12-4 to TRBJ1-1; D uncertain. This CDR3 comprises 13 residues. V lost 4 bases to trimming and J lost 5 bases, with 11 bases between them. CDR3 sequence (DNA): TGTGCCAGCAGTTCCTGGGAGAGGACTGAAGCTTTCTTT. Residues: CASSSWERTEAFF.

This clonotype was observed many times. This sequence joins TRBV12-3 or TRBV12-4 and TRBJ2-1; D unclear. Trimming left V 10 bases short and J 7 bases short, with 17 bases between. This CDR3 contains 13 residues. The CDR3 spells CAIGHHGLNEQFF. CDR3 nucleotides: TGTGCCATCGGGCATCACGGGCTGAATGAGCAGTTCTTC.

Many counts were recorded for this clonotype. The chain recombines TRBV28 with TRBJ1-2; D is uncertain. The CDR3 covers 13 residues. Germline values: CDR1 MDHEN, CDR2 SYDVKM. The ends were cut back, 7 bases at V and 5 bases at J, with 14 bases in the middle. CDR3 DNA sequence: TGTGCCAGCACCAAATCGACGGTGTATGGCTACACCTTC. Its translation is CASTKSTVYGYTF.

This clonotype was recorded many times. The V gene is TRBV2, the J gene TRBJ2-2; D uncertain. This CDR3 contains 15 residues. Germline values: CDR1 SNHLY, CDR2 FYNNEI. V was clipped by 2 bases and J by 5 bases, with 12 bases between them. CDR3 in amino acids: CASSEYAPATGELFF. The CDR3 DNA follows: TGTGCCAGCAGTGAATACGCGCCAGCTACCGGGGAGCTGTTTTTT.